This T cell receptor beta chain came from a study of molecular identifiers for immune sequencing clone quantification. The germline V gene has CDR1 MNHEY and CDR2 SVGEGT. The V gene lost 8 bases and the J gene lost 2 bases, with 12 bases spanning the gap. CDR3 length: 13 amino acids. This clonotype was seen more than once but under ten times. TCRdb reanalysed the PCR reads using MiXCR and keeps one entry per CDR3 protein. The data hold roughly 50,000 distinct CDR3 sequences, with more than 35% observed a single time. This receptor was obtained from a human donor in good health. Some libraries in this study had Jurkat cell RNA spiked in. Sequenced input: naive CD8+ T cells from blood, with Jurkat cell RNA spiked in. Documented subset: FACS-sorted CD8+CD4-CCR7+CD45RA+ naive T cells. J is TRBJ1-1 and V is TRBV6-2 or TRBV6-3; tentative D call: TRBD1 (6 bases). The DNA of the CDR3 is TGTGCCAGCGCAGGGGTGCCCAACACTGAAGCTTTCTTT. It translates to CASAGVPNTEAFF.